This T cell receptor beta chain originates from a study of blood T cell repertoires in COVID-19. Overall study: The United States, Italy and Spain were the sources of the acute and convalescent COVID-19 samples. From T cells, B-cell-depleted T cells, or PBMCs came the material, which was cDNA or gDNA.

Germline values: CDR1 MNHEY, CDR2 SVGAGI. V was clipped by 5 bases and J by 2 bases, with 12 bases between them. This CDR3 contains 14 residues. Per the original methods: Cell counts per sample came from amplifying reference gene primers. Sequencing was performed with immunoSEQ multiplex PCR; in TCRdb, only in-frame clones are kept and a portion is missing. V and J calls and clone size are given by that table; D and trimming were obtained from the DNA. Of roughly 94,000 clones listed, around 84% are singletons. This sequence was found in a man aged 60-69 years with acute or convalescent COVID-19. The material sequenced was peripheral blood. The V and J genes are TRBV6-5 and TRBJ2-5; D perhaps matches TRBD2 (7 bases). The CDR3 DNA follows: TGTGCCAGCAGTCCACAGGGAGGGCAAGAGACCCAGTACTTC. This encodes CASSPQGGQETQYF.